This TCR beta chain originates from a study of CD8+ T cells in alopecia areata. Extracted RNA was reverse transcribed, and the resulting cDNA served as sequencing template. Profiled with immunoSEQ multiplex PCR; TCRdb holds only in-frame clones, not every one. The sample carries hundreds of thousands of clones, 50% to 75% recorded once. As to treatment: oral pan-JAK inhibitor, 5-10 mg twice daily. The researchers isolated CD4+ and CD8+ T cells from PBMCs by sorting. Germline loops: CDR1 LNHDA, CDR2 SQIVND (reference sequence). This CDR3 comprises 15 residues. Trimming removed 4 bases at V and 7 bases at J, with 17 bases between. Findings and caveats of the study: Expanded CD8+ clones among the top 100, as well as scalp clonality, were significantly decreased by tofacitinib.

With regard to this clone: No antigen is known for it.

The genes are TRBV19 and TRBJ2-1, with a weak D call TRBD1 (6 bases). Sequences were derived from CD4+ T cells sorted from blood, sampled around week 53, from a patient treated with tofacitinib. The receptor was derived from a human donor with alopecia areata. CDR3 coding DNA: TGTGCCAGTAGTACTAGAACAGGGAACTCTAATGAGCAGTTCTTC. Translating it yields CASSTRTGNSNEQFF.